A selection of T cell receptor beta chains follows, all from one sample in a study of cytomegalovirus exposure and HLA in healthy donors. Here immunoSEQ multiplex PCR was the method, and the copy in TCRdb shows in-frame clones only, minus some. The table has about 120,000 clones, over 70% seen once. The sequencing sample was made of PBMCs. All receptors derive from a female donor in good health and CMV-seropositive. Both conserved end residues are part of each CDR3. The order of the fields is D gene, CDR3 length, J gene, clone size, V gene, CDR3 DNA, CDR3 protein. D genes are given only for firm matches. Rows give clone size only sometimes, using once, few, many, or a class for an expanded clone.

NA,11,TRBJ1-2,NA,TRBV20-1,TGCAGTGTCCTCGTTCACTATGGCTACACCTTC,CSVLVHYGYTF
TRBD1,15,TRBJ2-7,once,TRBV4-1,TGCGCCAGCAGCCAACGACTGGACAGGGTCTACGAGCAGTACTTC,CASSQRLDRVYEQYF
TRBD1,13,TRBJ1-1,NA,TRBV18,TGTGCCAGCTCACGCGGGACAGATACTGAAGCTTTCTTT,CASSRGTDTEAFF
TRBD1,15,TRBJ1-2,NA,TRBV19,TGTGCCAGTAGTCCTGGAAGGGGGCGCGTTCATGGCTACACCTTC,CASSPGRGRVHGYTF
NA,16,TRBJ1-4,once,TRBV19,TGTGCCAGTAGTGGAATCCCGTCGGGTACTAATGAAAAACTGTTTTTT,CASSGIPSGTNEKLFF
TRBD2,16,TRBJ2-3,NA,TRBV19,TGTGCCAGTAGTATAGAGTCACTAGCGGGGAGGTATACGCAGTATTTT,CASSIESLAGRYTQYF
TRBD1,14,TRBJ1-5,NA,TRBV6-5,TGTGCCAGCAGCCCCGGACAGGGCAATCAGCCCCAGCATTTT,CASSPGQGNQPQHF
TRBD1,15,TRBJ2-4,NA,TRBV6-5,TGTGCCAGCAGGGAGACAGGGGGAATACAAAACATTCAGTACTTC,CASRETGGIQNIQYF
NA,17,TRBJ1-1,NA,TRBV11-2,TGTGCCAGCAGCTCCTCGGGTGGACACCAAATGAACACTGAAGCTTTCTTT,CASSSSGGHQMNTEAFF
TRBD1,15,TRBJ1-2,NA,TRBV19,TGTGCCAGTAGTTCCCAGGGGGCAGAAGGATATGGCTACACCTTC,CASSSQGAEGYGYTF
NA,14,TRBJ1-2,NA,TRBV6-5,TGTGCCAGCAGTTACGGGGGCTTAGGCTATGGCTACACCTTC,CASSYGGLGYGYTF
NA,15,TRBJ1-5,NA,TRBV19,TGTGCCAGTAGTATCTGGGACACCCGCAATCAGCCCCAGCATTTT,CASSIWDTRNQPQHF
TRBD1,15,TRBJ1-2,NA,TRBV29-1,TGCAGCGCTGAGGACCCGGGACAGGCCCCCGGTGGCTACACCTTC,CSAEDPGQAPGGYTF
TRBD1,12,TRBJ1-2,NA,TRBV4-1,TGCGCCAGTTACAGGGGGGACTATGGCTACACCTTC,CASYRGDYGYTF
NA,14,TRBJ1-2,NA,TRBV10-3,TGTGCCATCAGTGACCCGACGGGAGTGAGCGGCTACACCTTC,CAISDPTGVSGYTF
NA,14,TRBJ1-2,NA,TRBV18,TGTGCCAGCTCACCAAACGAGGTTGGCTATGGCTACACCTTC,CASSPNEVGYGYTF
TRBD1,14,TRBJ1-6,few,TRBV5-6,TGTGCCAGCAGCCCTAGGACAGGACGGTCACCCCTCCACTTT,CASSPRTGRSPLHF
NA,12,TRBJ1-1,NA,TRBV7-9,TGTGCCAGCAGCCTACGAAGTACTGAAGCTTTCTTT,CASSLRSTEAFF
TRBD1,14,TRBJ1-2,NA,TRBV5-1,TGCGCCAGCAGCCCGGACAGGGGATCGTATGGCTACACCTTC,CASSPDRGSYGYTF
NA,12,TRBJ1-1,NA,TRBV5-8,TGTGCCAGCAGCTTGCAGGGGTGGGGAGCTTTCTTT,CASSLQGWGAFF
NA,13,TRBJ1-2,NA,TRBV28,TGTGCCTGCCAGACAGACAGTAACTATGGCTACACCTTC,CACQTDSNYGYTF
TRBD1,14,TRBJ1-1,NA,TRBV5-1,TGCGCCAGCAGCACGGGACAGGGGAACACTGAAGCTTTCTTT,CASSTGQGNTEAFF
TRBD2,18,TRBJ2-3,few,TRBV19,TGTGCCAGTAGTCTCACTCGGACTAGCGGGGGGGCAAGAGATACGCAGTATTTT,CASSLTRTSGGARDTQYF
NA,15,TRBJ1-2,NA,TRBV15,TGTGCCACCAGCAGAGATCGGACACCGATCTATGGCTACACCTTC,CATSRDRTPIYGYTF
NA,13,TRBJ1-2,once,TRBV6-5,TGTGCCAGCAGTTACTCGAACGGCTATGGCTACACCTTC,CASSYSNGYGYTF
NA,16,TRBJ2-7,NA,TRBV7-9,TGTGCCAGCAGCCACTTAGGACGGGAAATCTCCTACGAGCAGTACTTC,CASSHLGREISYEQYF
TRBD1,17,TRBJ1-1,few,TRBV7-9,TGTGCCAGCAGCCCCAACCGGGACAGCTTCATGAACACTGAAGCTTTCTTT,CASSPNRDSFMNTEAFF
TRBD2,20,TRBJ2-2,NA,TRBV7-3,TGTGCCAGCAGCTTAGTGGGGACTAGCGGGGGACGTCGAGACACCGGGGAGCTGTTTTTT,CASSLVGTSGGRRDTGELFF
NA,13,TRBJ1-5,NA,TRBV5-5,TGTGCCAGCAGCTTGGCCTTAGATCAGCCCCAGCATTTT,CASSLALDQPQHF
TRBD1,13,TRBJ2-1,NA,TRBV5-4,TGTGCCAGCAGCTTGGAGGGGGCGGGTGAGCAGTTCTTC,CASSLEGAGEQFF
NA,15,TRBJ2-7,once,TRBV7-2,TGTGCCAGCAGTTATTTGACGGGTGGTGCTTACGAGCAGTACTTC,CASSYLTGGAYEQYF
NA,11,TRBJ2-3,NA,TRBV10-3,TGTGCCATCGGACAGTCAGATACGCAGTATTTT,CAIGQSDTQYF
NA,15,TRBJ1-2,NA,TRBV5-1,TGCGCCAGCAGCTTTTCCGTGGCCTACGAGCGTGGCTACACCTTC,CASSFSVAYERGYTF
NA,15,TRBJ2-1,NA,TRBV7-6,TGTGCCAGCAGCCCCGGGGGTGCAGCCTACAATGAGCAGTTCTTC,CASSPGGAAYNEQFF
NA,13,TRBJ1-2,many,TRBV27,TGTGCCAGCAGTTTCACAGTCTTCGATGGCTACACCTTC,CASSFTVFDGYTF
TRBD1,14,TRBJ1-2,NA,TRBV27,TGTGCCAGCAGTTCGGACAGGTCCAACTATGGCTACACCTTC,CASSSDRSNYGYTF
NA,15,TRBJ1-2,NA,TRBV28,TGTGCCAGCAGTTTTGCCCTAAAGTGGAACTATGGCTACACCTTC,CASSFALKWNYGYTF
NA,15,TRBJ1-6,NA,TRBV5-1,TGCGCCAGCAGCTTGGGCCTCTTGCGGGATTCACCCCTCCACTTT,CASSLGLLRDSPLHF
NA,14,TRBJ1-1,NA,TRBV7-9,TGTGCCAGCAGCTTACGGCAGGGCGCCTATGAAGCTTTCTTT,CASSLRQGAYEAFF
NA,15,TRBJ1-6,NA,TRBV1,TGCACCAGCAGCCGAGAACAGGGGGTTAATTCACCCCTCCACTTT,CTSSREQGVNSPLHF
NA,20,TRBJ1-3,NA,TRBV18,NA,CASSQMTAFFGTDSGNTIYF
TRBD1,14,TRBJ1-1,NA,TRBV29-1,TGCAGCGTCGGGGGGACAGGGGGCTACACTGAAGCTTTCTTT,CSVGGTGGYTEAFF
NA,17,TRBJ2-2,few,TRBV5-1,TGCGCCAGCAGCTTGGCCAGCCGCGGGACGGGCACCGGGGAGCTGTTTTTT,CASSLASRGTGTGELFF
TRBD1,17,TRBJ1-4,NA,TRBV10-3,TGTGCCATCACCCGACAGGGCCTATCAAACAAGAATGAAAAACTGTTTTTT,CAITRQGLSNKNEKLFF
TRBD1,13,TRBJ1-2,NA,TRBV6-4,TGTGCCAGCAGGGCCGGGACAGGGAATGGCTACACCTTC,CASRAGTGNGYTF
NA,13,TRBJ2-3,NA,TRBV30,TGTGCCTGGAGTCGGGTGAGCGTCGATACGCAGTATTTT,CAWSRVSVDTQYF
NA,14,TRBJ1-6,NA,TRBV19,TGTGCCAGTGGTCGAGGGTCCGATAATTCACCCCTCCACTTT,CASGRGSDNSPLHF
NA,11,TRBJ2-3,once,TRBV28,TGTGCCAGCAGACAGGCAGATACGCAGTATTTT,CASRQADTQYF
NA,13,TRBJ2-7,NA,TRBV6-5,TGTGCCAGCAGTTACCTGTCCCCTTACGAGCAGTACTTC,CASSYLSPYEQYF
NA,17,TRBJ2-3,NA,TRBV7-8,TGTGCCAGCAGCTCCCGGAGCGGAGCGTATACAACAGATACGCAGTATTTT,CASSSRSGAYTTDTQYF
TRBD2,16,TRBJ2-2,NA,TRBV6-6,TGTGCCAGCAGTCCGCCGGGACTAGCGAACACCGGGGAGCTGTTTTTT,CASSPPGLANTGELFF
TRBD1,14,TRBJ1-2,NA,TRBV25-1,TGTGCCAACCTACGCAGGGGGCACATCTATGGCTACACCTTC,CANLRRGHIYGYTF